Below, 16 T cell receptor beta chains from the same sample are listed, as sequenced in a study of blood T cell repertoires in COVID-19. Only in-frame clones appear in the TCRdb table, and some are missing; sequencing was by immunoSEQ multiplex PCR. The sample contains 250,000 or so clones, approximately 91% of which appear only once. Sequencing used peripheral blood. The receptors were gathered from a woman aged 25 to 39 with acute or convalescent COVID-19.

This clone appeared a single time. The J gene is TRBJ1-4, the V gene TRBV28; D remains unclear. Per the germline V gene, CDR1 is MDHEN and CDR2 is SYDVKM. V lost 8 bases and J lost 5, with 18 bases in between. CDR3 length equals 15 residues. CDR3 residues: CASGAGVGRNEKLFF. CDR3 sequence (DNA): TGTGCCAGCGGAGCCGGGGTCGGACGAAATGAAAAACTGTTTTTT.

V usage is TRBV12-5 and J usage is TRBJ1-5; 11 nucleotides line up with TRBD1. Germline trimming cut 5 bases from V and 4 bases from J; bases unmatched to any gene: 7. CDR1 is LGHNT and CDR2 is FRNRAP in the germline V gene. The CDR3 length is 16 residues. CDR3 DNA sequence: TGTGCTAGTGGTCTGGCCGGGACAGGGGGAAATCAGCCCCAGCATTTT. As protein: CASGLAGTGGNQPQHF. The variable domain in full, with the rest retrieved from reference TRBV12-5 and TRBJ1-5, is DARVTQTPRHKVTEMGQEVTMRCQPILGHNTVFWYRQTMMQGLELLAYFRNRAPLDDSGMPKDRFSAEMPDATLATLKIQPSEPRDSAVYFCASGLAGTGGNQPQHFGDGTRLSIL.

V is TRBV11-3 and J is TRBJ2-3; possibly TRBD2 for D (6 bases). Germline V CDR1 and CDR2: SGHNT, YENEEA. V was pared by 7 bases and J by 2 bases, with 25 bases between. The CDR3 is 18 residues long. The CDR3 DNA sequence: TGTGCCAGCACACTCCTAGCGTATTCGGGGAGTACCACAGATACGCAGTATTTT. Its protein is CASTLLAYSGSTTDTQYF.

This chain links TRBV3-1 (or the pseudogene TRBV3-2) with TRBJ2-1; TRBD2 agrees at 15 bases. The CDR3 runs 17 residues. Germline CDR1 LGHDT, CDR2 YNNKEL (reference sequence). Germline trimming cut 4 bases from V and 8 bases from J; bases unmatched to any gene: 9. CDR3 sequence: CASSPRQGLAGGHEQFF. In DNA, the CDR3 is TGTGCCAGCAGCCCCAGACAGGGACTAGCGGGAGGCCATGAGCAGTTCTTC.

This clone was found a few times. J is TRBJ2-7 and V is TRBV6-5, with 10 bases identical to TRBD1. This CDR3 spans 14 amino acids. CDR1 MNHEY and CDR2 SVGAGI come from the germline V gene. V lost 5 bases, J lost 3 bases, and 4 bases stayed unmatched. CDR3 protein: CASSLDRGLYEQYF. Written as DNA, the CDR3 is TGTGCCAGCAGTCTTGACAGGGGGCTCTACGAGCAGTACTTC.

As for this clone: The junction shows a germline mismatch at one end, possibly a read error. The chain uses TRBV7-7 and TRBJ2-1; 9 bases fit TRBD1. Per germline, CDR1 SSHAT and CDR2 FNYEAQ (reference sequence). CDR3 length equals 15 residues. This CDR3 reads CASSLTGTGLNEQFF. CDR3 in DNA: TGTGCTAGCAGCTTGACCGGGACAGGGTTGAATGAGCAGTTCTTC.

The rearrangement joins TRBV19 to TRBJ1-4; 7 bases map to TRBD1. This CDR3 has 11 amino acids. V shed 10 bases and J 8 bases; nucleotides not matched to a gene: 4. CDR1 and CDR2 from the germline V gene are LNHDA and SQIVND (reference sequence). The CDR3 reads CAIRQGEKLFF. CDR3 in DNA: TGTGCCATCAGACAGGGAGAAAAACTGTTTTTT.

The rearrangement joins TRBV10-3 to TRBJ2-7; TRBD1 matches at 9 bases. Trimming removed 8 bases from V and 2 bases from J; junction bases left unmatched: 4. CDR1 ENHRY and CDR2 SYGVKD come from the germline V gene. The CDR3 is 13 amino acids. In DNA form, the CDR3 reads TGTGCCATCGGACAGGGGACGACCTACGAGCAGTACTTC. It is translated as CAIGQGTTYEQYF.

This sequence joins TRBV5-1 and TRBJ2-3; possibly TRBD2 for D (6 bases). This CDR3 spans 16 amino acids. The germline gives CDR1 SGHRS, CDR2 YFSETQ. The V gene lost 0 bases and the J gene lost 4 bases, with 15 bases spanning the gap. For the CDR3, the DNA is TGCGCCAGCAGCTTGGAACTCACGGGAGTTGCAGATACGCAGTATTTT. Encoded protein: CASSLELTGVADTQYF.

The chain carries TRBV3-1 (or the pseudogene TRBV3-2) and TRBJ1-2; D unclear. CDR3 length: 13 amino acids. Looked up from germline, CDR1 is LGHDT and CDR2 is YNNKEL (reference sequence). V lost 4 bases and J lost 3, with 9 bases in between. The CDR3 bases are TGTGCCAGCAGCCCCGGTATGGACTATGGCTACACCTTC. Translating gives CASSPGMDYGYTF.

The genes are TRBV12-3 or TRBV12-4 and TRBJ2-1, with D tentatively TRBD2 (7 bases). V shed 7 bases and J shed 9 bases, with 16 bases lying between them. The CDR3 consists of 13 residues. The DNA for the CDR3 is TGTGCCAGCACCCATAAAGGGGGGGCTGAGCAGTTCTTC. Protein: CASTHKGGAEQFF.

The chain is built from TRBV30 and TRBJ1-4; D possibly corresponds to TRBD1 (6 bases). Germline assignment: CDR1 GTSNPN and CDR2 SVGIG (reference sequence). Trimming removed 0 bases from V and 4 bases from J, with 21 bases in between. The CDR3 runs to 18 residues. This chain's CDR3 is CAWSVQGSSWGLNEKLFF. The CDR3, as DNA: TGTGCCTGGAGTGTACAGGGCAGTTCGTGGGGCCTTAATGAAAAACTGTTTTTT.

In its sample, this clone was seen once. The genes are TRBV14 and TRBJ2-1; 9 bases are shared with TRBD2. V lost 4 bases to trimming and J lost 6 bases; unmatched junction nucleotides: 7. The CDR3 spans 15 residues. Germline V lookup: CDR1 SGHDN, CDR2 FVKESK. The CDR3 coding sequence is TGTGCCAGCAGCCTGCGGGAGGGAATCCTCAATGAGCAGTTCTTC. This codes for CASSLREGILNEQFF. The entire variable domain, with the rest obtained from reference TRBV14 and TRBJ2-1, is as follows: EAGVTQFPSHSVIEKGQTVTLRCDPISGHDNLYWYRRVMGKEIKFLLHFVKESKQDESGMPNNRFLAERTGGTYSTLKVQPAELEDSGVYFCASSLREGILNEQFFGPGTRLTVL.

The V call is TRBV14, the J call TRBJ2-7; 10 bases match TRBD1. CDR1 and CDR2 from the germline V gene are SGHDN and FVKESK. This CDR3 is 15 amino acids long. The J segment lost 2 bases and the V segment lost 5 bases, leaving 6 bases of the junction unmatched. The CDR3 DNA reads as TGTGCCAGCAGCTCACCGGGACAGGGGACCTACGAGCAGTACTTC. This translates into CASSSPGQGTYEQYF.

J is TRBJ2-1 and V is TRBV6-4, with D possibly TRBD2 on 6 matching bases. The CDR3 has 13 residues. From germline, CDR1 is MRHNA and CDR2 SNTAGT. The V gene lost 8 bases and the J gene lost 9 bases, with 17 bases spanning the gap. CDR3 bases: TGTGCCAGCCAGCGGCCGCGGGGCTGTGAGCAGTTCTTC. Protein: CASQRPRGCEQFF.

This chain joins TRBV27 and TRBJ1-2, with a tentative D call TRBD1 (6 bases). The V and J ends lost 4 bases and 4 bases respectively, with 16 bases between them. Germline CDR1 MNHEY, CDR2 SMNVEV (reference sequence). The CDR3 has 15 amino acids. This chain's CDR3 is CASSSNEWDIYGYTF. The DNA of the CDR3 is TGTGCCAGCAGTTCCAACGAGTGGGACATCTATGGCTACACCTTC.